This section outlines one T cell receptor beta chain sequence together with its context. Its specificity is unknown. Germline CDR1 SEHNR, CDR2 FQNEAQ (reference sequence). This CDR3 has 13 residues. V lost 3 bases and J 5 bases, leaving 10 bases between the germline ends. This entry comes from a study of PD-1 blockade in classical Hodgkin lymphoma. General study points: TCR diversity at baseline was reported to be reduced in newly diagnosed patients relative to healthy donors. What drove the repertoire differences, possibly disease activity or prior therapy, has not been defined.

TCRdb's copy holds only in-frame clones and misses some; the assay was immunoSEQ multiplex PCR. The table has 25,000 to 35,000 clones, approximately 94% seen once. The sample's time point: newly diagnosed, previously untreated cHL patient sample. PBMCs from patients with newly diagnosed, untreated classical Hodgkin lymphoma served as a comparison group for the relapsed/refractory trial patients. This receptor was obtained from a human donor with classical Hodgkin lymphoma. The specimen was peripheral blood mononuclear cells (PBMCs). The genes are TRBV7-9 and TRBJ2-5, with no clear D. The CDR3 region has the DNA TGTGCCAGCAGCTTTTTTTCGATGGAGACCCAGTACTTC. Translation gives CASSFFSMETQYF. The full variable domain, in which reference TRBV7-9 and TRBJ2-5 provide the parts outside the CDR3, is DTGVSQNPRHKITKRGQNVTFRCDPISEHNRLYWYRQTLGQGPEFLTYFQNEAQLEKSRLLSDRFSAERPKGSFSTLEIQRTEQGDSAMYLCASSFFSMETQYFGPGTRLLVL.